The T cell receptor beta chain under discussion was sequenced for a study of metastatic and nonmetastatic thyroid tumors. On the study more broadly: For malignant and benign thyroid patients, tumor or nodule tissue and blood were the sources whose repertoires were compared.

The length of the CDR3 is 15 residues. Germline V gene data show CDR1 as SGHTA and CDR2 as FQGNSA. Concerning this clone: The antigen is unknown. One junction end disagrees with the germline gene, perhaps due to a read error.

Whole-study results and caveats: Reports indicated that malignant thyroid tumors showed significantly higher TCR beta diversity than benign nodules did, in blood and tumor.

No patient received treatment before thyroid surgery. TCRdb reanalyzed the PCR reads with MiXCR. The data show some 69,000 clones, over 12% seen once. The sequenced sample consisted of blood. The receptor comes from a male donor with papillary thyroid cancer or a benign thyroid nodule (not recorded which). Some clones in this sample may be carry-over from other donors' samples. The chain joins TRBV7-2 to TRBJ2-7; TRBD1 matches 7 bases. The CDR3 sequence: CASSLAWDSVYEKYF. In DNA, the CDR3 is TGTGCCAGCAGCTTGGCATGGGACAGTGTCTACGAGAAGTACTTC.